The entry below gives a single TCR beta chain sequence along with its context. The data were taken from a study of blood T cell repertoires in COVID-19. Germline assignment: CDR1 SGHTA and CDR2 FQGNSA. V lost 0 bases and J lost 5, with 10 bases in between. The length of the CDR3 is 15 residues. The assay was immunoSEQ multiplex PCR, and TCRdb's table has in-frame clones only and misses some. The data show 130,000 to 150,000 clones, about 90% seen once. The sample taken for sequencing was peripheral blood. The TCR originated in an older man with acute or convalescent COVID-19. This sequence joins TRBV7-2 and TRBJ1-4; no clear D gene. CDR3 loop: CASSLAGQPNEKLFF. In nucleotides, the CDR3 is TGTGCCAGCAGCTTAGCGGGCCAGCCGAATGAAAAACTGTTTTTT.